This TCR beta chain was obtained from a study of blood T cells in healthy people across ages. Overall study findings and caveats: PBMC samples, being unsorted, prevented any conclusive comparison of naive and antigen-experienced cells.

Through a sample-barcoded 5' primer and a J-beta primer mix, a second PCR was run for roughly 7 to 12 cycles. Every sample gave at least 3 million paired-end reads containing CDR3. One entry per CDR3 protein results from TCRdb running MiXCR on the 5' RACE reads. The sample has 1.4 million or so distinct CDR3 sequences, 35% to 45% seen once; the top ten hold approximately 4%. Of note for this clonotype: Its target is unknown.

This CDR3 has 9 amino acids. Germline CDR1 SGDLS, CDR2 YYNGEE. V was clipped by 1 base and J by 14 bases, with 3 bases between them. The chain combines TRBV9 with TRBJ1-4, with D uncertain. The source material was blood. This sequence originates from a woman aged 18-29 years in good health. The CDR3, as DNA: TGTGCCAGCAGCGTAAGTCTGTTTTTT. It yields the protein CASSVSLFF.